Each of the 15 T cell receptor beta chains below was sequenced from the same sample in a study of cytomegalovirus exposure and HLA in healthy donors. The repertoire was sequenced with immunoSEQ multiplex PCR; TCRdb's copy has only in-frame clones and lacks some. The repertoire consists of some 200,000 clones, with more than 65% occurring once and the leading ten covering roughly 2.8%. Sequenced sample: PBMCs. The receptors come from a woman in her late teens or twenties in good health and CMV-seropositive.

A few counts support this clone. This chain joins TRBV7-2 and TRBJ2-1; 7 nucleotides match TRBD2. V was clipped by 3 bases and J by 9 bases; unmatched bases: 14. Germline V gene data show CDR1 as SGHTA and CDR2 as FQGNSA. The length of the CDR3 is 16 residues. The chain's CDR3 is CASSFDSGAWEGEQFF. The CDR3 region has the DNA TGTGCCAGCAGCTTCGATAGCGGCGCATGGGAGGGTGAGCAGTTCTTC.

The gene calls are TRBV19 and TRBJ2-7, with 11 bases identical to TRBD2. Germline V gives CDR1 LNHDA, CDR2 SQIVND (reference sequence). Losses at the gene ends were 8 bases for V and 6 bases for J; bases not matched to a gene: 6. This CDR3 spans 13 amino acids. The CDR3 region has the DNA TGTGCCAGTGGTAGCGGGGGGGTCTTCGAGCAGTACTTC. Translating gives CASGSGGVFEQYF.

The genes are TRBV7-3 and TRBJ2-1, with D tentatively TRBD2 (5 bases). This CDR3 has 16 residues. The germline CDR1 and CDR2 sequences are SGHTA and FQGTGA. V dropped 2 bases and J dropped 0 bases, with 11 bases sitting between them. The CDR3 region is CASSLGGSGSYNEQFF. The CDR3 nucleotides are TGTGCCAGCAGCTTAGGCGGGTCCGGCTCCTACAATGAGCAGTTCTTC.

The rearrangement links TRBV18 to TRBJ1-1, with a tentative D call TRBD1 (6 bases). V lost 1 base and J 2 bases, leaving 17 bases between the germline ends. This CDR3 is 17 amino acids long. The germline CDR1 and CDR2 sequences are KGHSH and LQKENI. The DNA for the CDR3 is TGTGCCAGCTCACCACGATCTCAGGGACACCAAAACACTGAAGCTTTCTTT. It translates to CASSPRSQGHQNTEAFF.

J is TRBJ2-3 and V is TRBV5-5, with 10 bases lining up with TRBD2. Germline V gene sequence: CDR1 SGHKS, CDR2 YYEKEE (reference sequence). CDR3 length equals 16 residues. With V trimmed by 3 bases and J by 1 base, 5 bases remained unmatched. In nucleotides, the CDR3 is TGTGCCAGCAGCTCCTACACTAGCGGGGGCACAGATACGCAGTATTTT. This codes for CASSSYTSGGTDTQYF.

This clone was found a few times. V gene TRBV12-5 combines with J gene TRBJ2-3, with a tentative D call TRBD2 (5 bases). Germline CDR1 and CDR2: LGHNT and FRNRAP. The CDR3 is 15 amino acids. V lost 3 bases, J lost 2 bases, and 12 bases lay in between. The CDR3 region has the DNA TGTGCTAGTGGTTTAAGTAGCGAGTACACAGATACGCAGTATTTT. Translated, it gives CASGLSSEYTDTQYF. The variable domain in full, completed from reference TRBV12-5 and TRBJ2-3, reads DARVTQTPRHKVTEMGQEVTMRCQPILGHNTVFWYRQTMMQGLELLAYFRNRAPLDDSGMPKDRFSAEMPDATLATLKIQPSEPRDSAVYFCASGLSSEYTDTQYFGPGTRLTVL.

The chain has TRBV2 and TRBJ2-1; 8 bases match TRBD2. CDR3 size: 14 residues. CDR1 and CDR2 (germline): SNHLY, FYNNEI. V was clipped by 7 bases and J by 3 bases; unmatched bases: 5. The CDR3 spells CASTERGYYNEQFF. The CDR3 DNA sequence: TGTGCCAGCACGGAGCGGGGGTACTACAATGAGCAGTTCTTC.

The gene calls are TRBV4-1 and TRBJ1-6, with 8 bases matching TRBD1. This CDR3 is built from 15 residues. V was pared by 1 base and J by 9 bases, with 5 bases of the junction left unmatched. Germline loops: CDR1 MGHRA, CDR2 YSYEKL. This CDR3 is CASSQGTGIVSPLHF. The CDR3 nucleotides are TGCGCCAGCAGCCAAGGGACAGGGATCGTTTCACCCCTCCACTTT.

J is TRBJ2-1 and V is TRBV4-1; D may be TRBD2 (7 bases). Germline V CDR1 and CDR2: MGHRA, YSYEKL. The CDR3 has 12 amino acids. The ends were cut back, 2 bases at V and 9 bases at J, with 8 bases in the middle. The CDR3 DNA is TGCGCCAGCAGCCAAAGGGGGGGTGAGCAGTTCTTC. Translation: CASSQRGGEQFF.

The rearrangement joins TRBV25-1 to TRBJ1-1, with D possibly TRBD1 on 6 matching bases. The CDR3 loop spans 13 amino acids. V lost 4 bases and J lost 4, with 10 bases in between. Germline-derived CDR1 and CDR2 are MGHDK and SYGVNS. The CDR3 is CASSVGGGTEAFF. The CDR3 DNA sequence: TGTGCCAGCAGTGTAGGGGGGGGCACTGAAGCTTTCTTT.

This chain uses TRBV27 with TRBJ2-3, with TRBD1 matching 9 bases. CDR1 and CDR2 (germline): MNHEY, SMNVEV (reference sequence). The V gene end was trimmed by 4 bases and the J gene end by 13 bases; junction bases not matched to a gene: 6. The CDR3 is 12 amino acids. The CDR3 sequence is CASSWTRDREYF. CDR3 coding DNA: TGTGCCAGCAGTTGGACCCGGGACAGGGAGTATTTT.

This sequence joins TRBV27 and TRBJ2-7, with 10 bases identical to TRBD1. CDR3 length equals 14 residues. Germline V gene lookup returns CDR1 MNHEY and CDR2 SMNVEV (reference sequence). V lost 7 bases and J lost 4; bases outside the gene matches: 7. The CDR3 is CASKWDRGIYEQYF. In nucleotides, the CDR3 is TGTGCCAGCAAGTGGGACAGGGGTATTTACGAGCAGTACTTC.

This clone was counted once. The genes are TRBV29-1 and TRBJ1-1; D unresolved. The germline CDR1 and CDR2 sequences are SQVTM and ANQGSEA. The ends were cut back, 5 bases at V and 4 bases at J, with 17 bases in the middle. The CDR3 length is 14 residues. The CDR3 nucleotides are TGCAGCGTTAAAATAGACAAGGCGCGCACTGAAGCTTTCTTT. Translation: CSVKIDKARTEAFF. The whole variable domain, filled in from reference TRBV29-1 and TRBJ1-1, reads SAVISQKPSRDICQRGTSLTIQCQVDSQVTMMFWYRQQPGQSLTLIATANQGSEATYESGFVIDKFPISRPNLTFSTLTVSNMSPEDSSIYLCSVKIDKARTEAFFGQGTRLTVV.

The chain joins TRBV9 to TRBJ2-3, with TRBD1 matching over 9 bases. The germline V gene has CDR1 SGDLS and CDR2 YYNGEE. The V gene end was trimmed by 2 bases and the J gene end by 14 bases; junction bases not matched to a gene: 15. This CDR3 comprises 15 residues. DNA for the CDR3: TGTGCCAGCAGCGTTGAACAAATTACAGGGGGCGAGGTGTATTTT. Protein: CASSVEQITGGEVYF.

The chain couples TRBV7-2 to TRBJ2-2; D gene ambiguous. This CDR3 comprises 13 residues. The germline V and J ends were trimmed by 4 bases and 7 bases, with 10 bases remaining between them. The germline V gene has CDR1 SGHTA and CDR2 FQGNSA. The CDR3 bases are TGTGCCAGCAGCTCTAAAACGGGCGGGGAGCTGTTTTTT. Its protein is CASSSKTGGELFF.